These 22 T cell receptor beta chains were all obtained from the same sample, sequenced in a study of CD8+ T cells in alopecia areata. Following RNA extraction, reverse transcription yielded cDNA that acted as the sequencing template. This table comes from immunoSEQ multiplex PCR, and its TCRdb copy is limited to in-frame clones, with some not included. The sample holds about 150,000 clones, roughly 60% seen once. Sequenced input: CD4+ T cells sorted from blood. These receptors were taken from a human donor in good health.

The chain has TRBV7-9 and TRBJ2-7; 10 bases are a match to TRBD2. V was clipped by 5 bases and J by 1 base; unmatched bases: 5. The CDR3 spans 15 residues. CDR1 is SEHNR and CDR2 is FQNEAQ in the germline V gene (reference sequence). CDR3 sequence: CASSPGLASSYEQYF. The CDR3 nucleotides are TGTGCCAGCAGCCCGGGACTAGCGTCATCCTACGAGCAGTACTTC.

This sequence joins TRBV9 and TRBJ2-7; TRBD1 matches at 9 bases. This CDR3 is 15 amino acids long. Per germline, CDR1 SGDLS and CDR2 YYNGEE. The V gene end was trimmed by 0 bases and the J gene end by 4 bases; junction bases not matched to a gene: 5. DNA for the CDR3: TGTGCCAGCAGCGTAGATGCGGGACAGGGTTACGAGCAGTACTTC. It codes for CASSVDAGQGYEQYF.

The chain employs TRBV6-5 and TRBJ1-2; D gene unclear. Trimming cost V 0 bases and J 8 bases, with 10 bases left between them. In germline, CDR1 is MNHEY, CDR2 SVGAGI. The CDR3 contains 13 residues. CDR3 amino acids: CASSYSGLSGYTF. CDR3 nucleotide sequence: TGTGCCAGCAGTTACTCTGGCTTGTCCGGCTACACCTTC.

This clone has a handful of counts. The chain is built from TRBV6-5 and TRBJ2-5; D is possibly TRBD2 (6 bases). V dropped 6 bases and J dropped 4 bases, with 18 bases sitting between them. This CDR3 spans 15 amino acids. CDR1 MNHEY and CDR2 SVGAGI come from the germline V gene. The DNA for the CDR3 is TGTGCCAGCAGGACTAGTCAGACAGAGCGAGAGACCCAGTACTTC. Translated: CASRTSQTERETQYF.

This clone came up a few times. The V and J genes are TRBV23-1 and TRBJ2-6; tentative D call: TRBD1 (6 bases). TRBV23-1 is assigned to the ORF class and has an uncertain function. CDR3 size: 20 residues. Trimming removed 0 bases from V and 2 bases from J, with 20 bases in between. CDR3 loop: CASSQSGSTGKATGANVLTF. The CDR3 coding sequence is TGCGCCAGCAGTCAATCAGGATCCACAGGGAAGGCTACTGGGGCCAACGTCCTGACTTTC.

This clone was picked up a small number of times. A read error may produce the germline difference seen at one junction end. The sample carries other DNA sequences with the same CDR3. The chain carries TRBV7-9 and TRBJ2-3; D not certain. Germline assignment: CDR1 SEHNR and CDR2 FQNEAQ (reference sequence). CDR3 length equals 11 residues. The CDR3 nucleotides are TGTGCCAGCAGCCTAGCAGATACGCAGTATTTT. The encoded protein is CASSLADTQYF.

In its sample, this clone was seen a few times. V is TRBV10-3 and J is TRBJ2-4; D not resolved. V was pared by 2 bases and J by 0 bases, with 11 bases between. This CDR3 is 16 amino acids long. CDR1 and CDR2 from the germline V gene are ENHRY and SYGVKD. The CDR3 bases are TGTGCCATCAGTGAGAGCCCAGCTGTAGCCAAAAACATTCAGTACTTC. Its translation: CAISESPAVAKNIQYF.

This clone has just one count. The chain employs TRBV7-2 and TRBJ2-3, with D tentatively TRBD2 (5 bases). V was shortened by 2 bases and J by 6 bases, with 6 bases between the two germline ends. The germline gives CDR1 SGHTA, CDR2 FQGNSA. The CDR3 has 12 residues. The CDR3 reads CASSLWRDTQYF. CDR3 DNA: TGTGCCAGCAGCTTATGGAGGGATACGCAGTATTTT. The full variable domain, its missing parts supplied by reference TRBV7-2 and TRBJ2-3, is GAGVSQSPSNKVTEKGKDVELRCDPISGHTALYWYRQSLGQGLEFLIYFQGNSAPDKSGLPSDRFSAERTGGSVSTLTIQRTQQEDSAVYLCASSLWRDTQYFGPGTRLTVL.

The rearrangement joins TRBV4-1 to TRBJ2-3, with 13 bases fitting TRBD2. V lost 0 bases, J lost 8 bases, and 2 bases stayed unmatched. This CDR3 region has 15 residues. Per the germline V gene, CDR1 is MGHRA and CDR2 is YSYEKL. DNA for the CDR3: TGCGCCAGCAGCCAAGAAAGACTAGCGGGAGGTACGCAGTATTTT. Translation gives CASSQERLAGGTQYF.

This clone turned up a few times. The chain is built from TRBV7-9 and TRBJ2-5, with a tentative D call TRBD2 (6 bases). V lost 5 bases and J 3 bases, leaving 10 bases between the germline ends. CDR3 length: 13 amino acids. In germline, CDR1 is SEHNR, CDR2 FQNEAQ (reference sequence). The CDR3 nucleotides read TGTGCCAGCAGCCCCGGGGGTAAAGAGACCCAGTACTTC. As protein: CASSPGGKETQYF.

The chain carries TRBV11-2 and TRBJ2-1, with TRBD1 as a possible D gene (6 bases). Trimming left V 2 bases short and J 8 bases short, with 7 bases between. The CDR3 length is 12 residues. Germline V gene data show CDR1 as SGHAT and CDR2 as FQNNGV. CDR3: CASSLPGDEQFF. The CDR3 nucleotides are TGTGCCAGCAGCTTACCAGGGGATGAGCAGTTCTTC. The full variable domain, in which reference TRBV11-2 and TRBJ2-1 provide the parts outside the CDR3, is EAGVAQSPRYKIIEKRQSVAFWCNPISGHATLYWYQQILGQGPKLLIQFQNNGVVDDSQLPKDRFSAERLKGVDSTLKIQPAKLEDSAVYLCASSLPGDEQFFGPGTRLTVL.

This clone has just one count. V gene TRBV9 combines with J gene TRBJ2-5; 8 bases fit TRBD1. Germline V gives CDR1 SGDLS, CDR2 YYNGEE. V shed 4 bases and J 7 bases; nucleotides not matched to a gene: 12. The CDR3 length is 15 residues. Here the CDR3 reads CASSPGQGARGTQYF. CDR3 DNA: TGTGCCAGCAGCCCCGGACAGGGAGCCCGGGGGACCCAGTACTTC. Looking up the rest from reference TRBV9 and TRBJ2-5 gives the full variable domain: DSGVTQTPKHLITATGQRVTLRCSPRSGDLSVYWYQQSLDQGLQFLIQYYNGEERAKGNILERFSAQQFPDLHSELNLSSLELGDSALYFCASSPGQGARGTQYFGPGTRLLVL.

The chain has TRBV11-2 and TRBJ2-7, with a possible D match to TRBD2 (5 bases). The CDR3 runs to 18 residues. Looked up from germline, CDR1 is SGHAT and CDR2 is FQNNGV. V was shortened by 5 bases and J by 4 bases, with 27 bases between the two germline ends. CDR3 DNA: TGTGCCAGCAGCCTATACCGGGATAACTACGGATACGGATACGAGCAGTACTTC. Translating gives CASSLYRDNYGYGYEQYF.

The chain is built from TRBV2 and TRBJ2-4, with D possibly TRBD1 on 5 matching bases. Trimming removed 5 bases from V and 5 bases from J, with 10 bases in between. The CDR3 sequence is 13 residues long. Germline V gene data show CDR1 as SNHLY and CDR2 as FYNNEI. The CDR3 here is CASSLTGQNIQYF. The CDR3 region has the DNA TGTGCCAGCAGTCTTACAGGACAAAACATTCAGTACTTC.

The gene calls are TRBV28 and TRBJ1-1; D is perhaps TRBD1 (5 bases). The germline V and J ends were trimmed by 7 bases and 7 bases, with 13 bases remaining between them. This CDR3 spans 12 amino acids. Germline CDR1 is MDHEN and CDR2 is SYDVKM. The CDR3: CASTLWDGEAFF. CDR3 DNA sequence: TGTGCCAGCACCCTGTGGGACGGTGAAGCTTTCTTT.

This clone was detected only a few times. The chain carries TRBV11-2 and TRBJ2-5; 10 bases agree with TRBD1. The length of the CDR3 is 15 residues. CDR1 and CDR2 from the germline V gene are SGHAT and FQNNGV. With V trimmed by 5 bases and J by 2 bases, 5 bases remained unmatched. CDR3 region: CASSQGQGTQETQYF. The CDR3 DNA reads as TGTGCCAGCAGCCAGGGACAGGGGACACAAGAGACCCAGTACTTC.

J is TRBJ1-1 and V is TRBV7-8, with 10 bases lining up with TRBD1. V shed 5 bases and J 4 bases; nucleotides not matched to a gene: 7. This CDR3 comprises 15 residues. Germline V gene lookup returns CDR1 SGHVS and CDR2 FQNEAQ. The CDR3 nucleotides are TGTGCCAGCAGCCCGCGACAGGGGGCAATCACTGAAGCTTTCTTT. As protein: CASSPRQGAITEAFF.

The rearrangement links TRBV2 to TRBJ2-6; weak D call: TRBD2 (6 bases). CDR3 length: 14 amino acids. Germline V gene lookup returns CDR1 SNHLY and CDR2 FYNNEI. Trimming stripped 6 bases from V and 1 base from J, with 7 bases between. CDR3 residues: CASRGTSGANVLTF. The CDR3 nucleotides read TGTGCCAGCAGGGGGACTTCTGGGGCCAACGTCCTGACTTTC.

The chain recombines TRBV13 with TRBJ2-1; 7 bases are shared with TRBD1. CDR1 and CDR2 from the germline V gene are PRHDT and FYEKMQ (reference sequence). The CDR3 runs 15 residues. V lost 5 bases, J lost 5 bases, and 9 bases stayed unmatched. CDR3 sequence reads: CASSANRDSNNEQFF. The CDR3 DNA follows: TGTGCCAGCAGCGCGAACCGGGACAGTAACAATGAGCAGTTCTTC.

The gene calls are TRBV29-1 and TRBJ1-2; D is undetermined. The CDR3 length is 12 residues. Trimming pared 6 bases from V and 8 bases from J, leaving 16 bases between. Germline CDR1 is SQVTM and CDR2 is ANQGSEA. CDR3 loop: CSVPPMFGGYTF. The DNA of the CDR3 is TGCAGCGTCCCCCCGATGTTTGGGGGCTACACCTTC. The full variable domain, completed using reference TRBV29-1 and TRBJ1-2, is SAVISQKPSRDICQRGTSLTIQCQVDSQVTMMFWYRQQPGQSLTLIATANQGSEATYESGFVIDKFPISRPNLTFSTLTVSNMSPEDSSIYLCSVPPMFGGYTFGSGTRLTVV.

This clone was detected a few times. The chain joins TRBV29-1 to TRBJ2-7; D is uncertain. CDR3 length: 14 amino acids. V was clipped by 4 bases and J by 3 bases, with 16 bases between them. Germline V gene data show CDR1 as SQVTM and CDR2 as ANQGSEA. The CDR3 region is CSVAGRLGSYEQYF. The CDR3 DNA reads TGCAGCGTTGCTGGGCGCCTCGGAAGCTACGAGCAGTACTTC.

This clone appeared a few times. The chain couples TRBV7-6 to TRBJ2-7; D is unclear. Per the germline V gene, CDR1 is SGHVS and CDR2 is FNYEAQ. The CDR3 totals 15 residues. V shed 5 bases and J shed 6 bases, with 20 bases lying between them. This chain's CDR3 is CASSSTYGRVGEQYF. The DNA for the CDR3 is TGTGCCAGCAGCAGTACCTACGGCCGCGTAGGCGAGCAGTACTTC.